The present T cell receptor beta chain was sequenced within a study of cytomegalovirus exposure and HLA in healthy donors. Comments on this clone: As yet, its antigen is unknown.

The CDR3 runs 15 residues. Germline V lookup: CDR1 MNHNS, CDR2 SASEGT. The trim removed 5 bases at V and 7 bases at J, leaving 9 bases unmatched. The PCR was carried out with 60 Vbeta primers and 13 Jbeta primers. The method was immunoSEQ multiplex PCR; TCRdb's version includes in-frame clones alone and lacks a portion of them. Among over 150,000 clones listed, roughly 81% were seen once. Study results and caveats: Researchers reportedly found TCR beta sequences accurately predicted most subjects' HLA-A and HLA-B alleles. Later on, a genetic analysis was performed. It linked a missense variant in DCLRE1C with V- and J-gene trimming of TCR beta. Sequencing depth across donors, presence/absence analyses assumed, was roughly uniform.

This sequence was found in a girl aged 10 to 17 in good health and CMV-seropositive. The sample taken for sequencing was PBMCs. The V and J genes are TRBV6-1 and TRBJ2-1; TRBD1 agrees at 9 bases. The CDR3 nucleotides are TGTGCCAGCAGTTCGGACAGGGGTGCACTGAATGAGCAGTTCTTC. It codes for CASSSDRGALNEQFF.